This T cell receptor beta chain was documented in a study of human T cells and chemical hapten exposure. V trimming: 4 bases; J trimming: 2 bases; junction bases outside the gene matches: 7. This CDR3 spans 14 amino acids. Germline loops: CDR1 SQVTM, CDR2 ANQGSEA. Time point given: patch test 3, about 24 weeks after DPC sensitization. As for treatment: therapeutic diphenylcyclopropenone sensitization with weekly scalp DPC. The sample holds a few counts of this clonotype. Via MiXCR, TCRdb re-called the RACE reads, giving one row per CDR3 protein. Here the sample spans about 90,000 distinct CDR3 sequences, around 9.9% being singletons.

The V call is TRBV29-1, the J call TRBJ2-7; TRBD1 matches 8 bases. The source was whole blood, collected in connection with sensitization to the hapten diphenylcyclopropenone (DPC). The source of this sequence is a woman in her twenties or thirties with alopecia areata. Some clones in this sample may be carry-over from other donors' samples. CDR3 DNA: TGCAGCGTTGGTGGGGGGACAGGCCCCTACGAGCAGTACTTC. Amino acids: CSVGGGTGPYEQYF.